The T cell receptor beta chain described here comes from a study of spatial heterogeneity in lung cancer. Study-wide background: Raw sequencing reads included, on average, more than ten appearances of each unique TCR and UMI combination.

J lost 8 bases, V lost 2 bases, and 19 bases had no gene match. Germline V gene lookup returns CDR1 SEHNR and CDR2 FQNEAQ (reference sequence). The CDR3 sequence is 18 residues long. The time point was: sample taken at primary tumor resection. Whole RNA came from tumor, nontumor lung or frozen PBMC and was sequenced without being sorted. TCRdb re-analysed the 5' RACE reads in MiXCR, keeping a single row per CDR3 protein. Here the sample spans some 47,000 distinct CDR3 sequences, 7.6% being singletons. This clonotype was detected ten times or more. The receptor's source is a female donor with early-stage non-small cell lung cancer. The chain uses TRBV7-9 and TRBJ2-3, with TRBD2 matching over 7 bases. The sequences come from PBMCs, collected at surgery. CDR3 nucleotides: TGTGCCAGCAGCTTATTTGCAGCGGGGAACCGCCCGGTGGGTACGCAGTATTTT. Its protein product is CASSLFAAGNRPVGTQYF.